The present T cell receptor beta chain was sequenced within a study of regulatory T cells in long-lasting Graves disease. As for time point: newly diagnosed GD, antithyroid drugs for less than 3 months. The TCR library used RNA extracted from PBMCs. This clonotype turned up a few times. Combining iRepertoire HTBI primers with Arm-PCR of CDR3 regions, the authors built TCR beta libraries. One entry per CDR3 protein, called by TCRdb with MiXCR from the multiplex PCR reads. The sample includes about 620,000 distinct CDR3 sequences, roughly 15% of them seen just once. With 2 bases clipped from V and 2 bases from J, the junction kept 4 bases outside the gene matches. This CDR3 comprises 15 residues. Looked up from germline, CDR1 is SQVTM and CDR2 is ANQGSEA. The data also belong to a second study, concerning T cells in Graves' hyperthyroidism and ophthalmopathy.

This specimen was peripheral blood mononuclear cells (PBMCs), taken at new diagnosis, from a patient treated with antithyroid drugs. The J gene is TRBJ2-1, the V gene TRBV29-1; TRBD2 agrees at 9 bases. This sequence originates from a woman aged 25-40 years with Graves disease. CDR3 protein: CSVEKGGRAYNEQFF. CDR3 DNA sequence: TGCAGCGTTGAAAAGGGCGGGAGGGCCTACAATGAGCAGTTCTTC.